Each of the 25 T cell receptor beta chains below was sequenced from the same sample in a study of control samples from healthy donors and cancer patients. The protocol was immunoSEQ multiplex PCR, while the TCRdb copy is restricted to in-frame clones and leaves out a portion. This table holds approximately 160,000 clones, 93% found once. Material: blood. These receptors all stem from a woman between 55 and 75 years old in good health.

The CDR3 sequence is CATSREAFFLSGEQYF. The CDR3 DNA reads as TGTGCCACCAGCAGAGAAGCTTTTTTTCTGTCAGGCGAGCAGTACTTC. The rearrangement links TRBV15 to TRBJ2-7; D uncertain. CDR1 and CDR2 (germline): LNHNV, YYDKDF (reference sequence). The CDR3 loop spans 16 amino acids. V was clipped by 0 bases and J by 6 bases, with 18 bases between them.

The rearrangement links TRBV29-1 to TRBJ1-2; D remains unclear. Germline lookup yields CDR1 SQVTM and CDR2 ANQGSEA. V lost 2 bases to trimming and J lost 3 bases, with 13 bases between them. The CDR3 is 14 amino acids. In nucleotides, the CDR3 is TGCAGCGTTGAACAAAACGACGGCTACTATGGCTACACCTTC. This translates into CSVEQNDGYYGYTF.

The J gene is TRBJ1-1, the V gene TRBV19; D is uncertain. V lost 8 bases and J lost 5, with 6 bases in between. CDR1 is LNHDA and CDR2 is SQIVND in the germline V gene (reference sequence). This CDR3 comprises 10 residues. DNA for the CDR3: TGTGCCAGTGAGAAGACTGAAGCTTTCTTT. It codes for CASEKTEAFF.

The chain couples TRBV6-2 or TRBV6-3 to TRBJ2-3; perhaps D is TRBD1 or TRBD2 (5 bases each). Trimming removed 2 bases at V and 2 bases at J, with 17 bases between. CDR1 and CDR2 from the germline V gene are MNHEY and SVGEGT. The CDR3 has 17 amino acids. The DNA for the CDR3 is TGTGCCAGCAGTTACGGCGCCCGGGGCCCCTCCACAGATACGCAGTATTTT. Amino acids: CASSYGARGPSTDTQYF.

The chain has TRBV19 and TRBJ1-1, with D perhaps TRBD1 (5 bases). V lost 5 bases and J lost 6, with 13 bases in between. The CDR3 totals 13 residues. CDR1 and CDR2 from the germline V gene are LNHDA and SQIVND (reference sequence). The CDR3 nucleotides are TGTGCCAGTAGTTCTTATGACAGAGCTGAAGCTTTCTTT. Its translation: CASSSYDRAEAFF. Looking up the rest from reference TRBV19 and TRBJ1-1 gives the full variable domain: DGGITQSPKYLFRKEGQNVTLSCEQNLNHDAMYWYRQDPGQGLRLIYYSQIVNDFQKGDIAEGYSVSREKKESFPLTVTSAQKNPTAFYLCASSSYDRAEAFFGQGTRLTVV.

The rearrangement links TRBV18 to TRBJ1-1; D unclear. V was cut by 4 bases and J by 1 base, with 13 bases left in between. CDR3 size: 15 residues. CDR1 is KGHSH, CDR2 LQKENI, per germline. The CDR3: CASSLAILQNTEAFF. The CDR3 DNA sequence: TGTGCCAGCTCACTTGCGATTTTGCAGAACACTGAAGCTTTCTTT. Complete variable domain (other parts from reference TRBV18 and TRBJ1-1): NAGVMQNPRHLVRRRGQEARLRCSPMKGHSHVYWYRQLPEEGLKFMVYLQKENIIDESGMPKERFSAEFPKEGPSILRIQQVVRGDSAAYFCASSLAILQNTEAFFGQGTRLTVV.

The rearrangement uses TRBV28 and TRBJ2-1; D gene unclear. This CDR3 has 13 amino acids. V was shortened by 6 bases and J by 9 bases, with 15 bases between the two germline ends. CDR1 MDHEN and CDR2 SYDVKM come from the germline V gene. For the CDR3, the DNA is TGTGCCAGCAGGTTGGTAGGGCTCAGTGAGCAGTTCTTC. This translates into CASRLVGLSEQFF.

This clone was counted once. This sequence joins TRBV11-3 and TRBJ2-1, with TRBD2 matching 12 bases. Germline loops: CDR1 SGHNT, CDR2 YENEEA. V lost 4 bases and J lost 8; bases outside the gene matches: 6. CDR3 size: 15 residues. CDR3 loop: CASSSGLAGGDEQFF. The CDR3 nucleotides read TGTGCCAGCAGCTCCGGGCTAGCGGGGGGGGATGAGCAGTTCTTC.

The CDR3 DNA reads as TGTGCCACCAGCATCCAGAGGACAGGGAACAACGAGCAGTACTTC. Translation gives CATSIQRTGNNEQYF. The chain joins TRBV15 to TRBJ2-7; 8 bases map to TRBD1. With 4 bases clipped from V and 5 bases from J, the junction kept 10 bases outside the gene matches. Germline V lookup: CDR1 LNHNV, CDR2 YYDKDF (reference sequence). The CDR3 totals 15 residues. The full variable domain, its missing parts supplied by reference TRBV15 and TRBJ2-7, is DAMVIQNPRYQVTQFGKPVTLSCSQTLNHNVMYWYQQKSSQAPKLLFHYYDKDFNNEADTPDNFQSRRPNTSFCFLDIRSPGLGDTAMYLCATSIQRTGNNEQYFGPGTRLTVT.

The CDR3 DNA reads as TGCGCCAGCAGTGAGCAAACTAGCGGATCATACAATGAGCAGTTCTTC. This translates into CASSEQTSGSYNEQFF. The chain joins TRBV10-2 to TRBJ2-1; 8 bases match TRBD2. Germline lookup yields CDR1 WSHSY and CDR2 SAAADI. V shed 2 bases and J 4 bases; nucleotides not matched to a gene: 7. This CDR3 has 16 amino acids.

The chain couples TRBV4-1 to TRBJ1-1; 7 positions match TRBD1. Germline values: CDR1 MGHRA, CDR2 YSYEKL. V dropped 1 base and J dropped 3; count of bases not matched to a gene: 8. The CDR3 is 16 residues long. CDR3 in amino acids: CASSQAGTATYTEAFF. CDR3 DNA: TGCGCCAGCAGCCAAGCCGGGACAGCGACCTACACTGAAGCTTTCTTT.

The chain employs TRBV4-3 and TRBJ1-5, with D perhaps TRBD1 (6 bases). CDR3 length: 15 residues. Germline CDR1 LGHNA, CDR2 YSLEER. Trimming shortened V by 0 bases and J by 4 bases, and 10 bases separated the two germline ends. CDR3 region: CASSQEQGTNQPQHF. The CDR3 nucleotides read TGCGCCAGCAGCCAAGAACAGGGAACAAATCAGCCCCAGCATTTT.

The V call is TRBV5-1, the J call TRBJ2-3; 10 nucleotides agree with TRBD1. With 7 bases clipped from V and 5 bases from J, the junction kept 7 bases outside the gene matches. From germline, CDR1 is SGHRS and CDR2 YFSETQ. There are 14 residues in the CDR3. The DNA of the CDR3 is TGCGCCAGCTTATCGACAGGGGGCGAAGATACGCAGTATTTT. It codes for CASLSTGGEDTQYF. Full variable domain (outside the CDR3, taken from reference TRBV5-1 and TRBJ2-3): KAGVTQTPRYLIKTRGQQVTLSCSPISGHRSVSWYQQTPGQGLQFLFEYFSETQRNKGNFPGRFSGRQFSNSRSEMNVSTLELGDSALYLCASLSTGGEDTQYFGPGTRLTVL.

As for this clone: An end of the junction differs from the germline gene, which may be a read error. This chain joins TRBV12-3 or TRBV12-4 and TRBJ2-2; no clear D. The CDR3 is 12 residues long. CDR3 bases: TGTGCCAGCAGATTAGGGCCCGGGGAGCTGTTTTTT. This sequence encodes CASRLGPGELFF.

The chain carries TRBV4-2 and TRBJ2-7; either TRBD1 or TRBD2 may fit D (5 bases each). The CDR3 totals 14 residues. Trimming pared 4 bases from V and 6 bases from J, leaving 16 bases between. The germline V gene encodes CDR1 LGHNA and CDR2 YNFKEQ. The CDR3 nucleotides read TGTGCCAGCAGCCCGGTCAGGGACGACGGCGAGCAGTACTTC. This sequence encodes CASSPVRDDGEQYF.

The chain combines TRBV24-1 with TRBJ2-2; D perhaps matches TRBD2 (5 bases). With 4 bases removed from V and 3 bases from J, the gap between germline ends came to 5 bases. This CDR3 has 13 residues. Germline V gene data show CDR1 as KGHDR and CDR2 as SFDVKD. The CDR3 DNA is TGTGCCACCAGTGAGCGGGACACCGGGGAGCTGTTTTTT. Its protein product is CATSERDTGELFF.

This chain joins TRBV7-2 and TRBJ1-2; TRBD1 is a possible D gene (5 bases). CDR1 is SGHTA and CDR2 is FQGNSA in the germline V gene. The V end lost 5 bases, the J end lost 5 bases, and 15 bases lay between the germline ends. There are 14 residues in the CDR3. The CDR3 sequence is CASSQDGARYGYTF. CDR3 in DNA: TGTGCCAGCAGCCAAGATGGGGCCCGGTATGGCTACACCTTC. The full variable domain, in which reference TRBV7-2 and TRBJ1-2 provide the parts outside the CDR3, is GAGVSQSPSNKVTEKGKDVELRCDPISGHTALYWYRQSLGQGLEFLIYFQGNSAPDKSGLPSDRFSAERTGGSVSTLTIQRTQQEDSAVYLCASSQDGARYGYTFGSGTRLTVV.

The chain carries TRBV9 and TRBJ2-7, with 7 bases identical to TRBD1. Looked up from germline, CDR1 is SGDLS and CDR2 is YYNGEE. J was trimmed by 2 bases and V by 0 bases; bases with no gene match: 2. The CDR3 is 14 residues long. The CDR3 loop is CASSVGDSTYEQYF. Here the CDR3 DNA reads TGTGCCAGCAGCGTAGGGGACAGCACCTACGAGCAGTACTTC.

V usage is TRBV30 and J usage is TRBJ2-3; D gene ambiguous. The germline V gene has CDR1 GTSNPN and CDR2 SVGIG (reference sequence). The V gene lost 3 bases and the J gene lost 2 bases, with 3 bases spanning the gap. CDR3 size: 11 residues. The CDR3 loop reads CAWRVTDTQYF. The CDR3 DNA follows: TGTGCCTGGAGGGTCACAGATACGCAGTATTTT.

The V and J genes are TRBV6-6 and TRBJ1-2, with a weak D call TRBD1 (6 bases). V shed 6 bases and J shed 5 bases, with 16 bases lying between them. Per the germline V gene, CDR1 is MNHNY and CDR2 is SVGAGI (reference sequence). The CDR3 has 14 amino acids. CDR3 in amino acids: CASSWGGAEYGYTF. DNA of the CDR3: TGTGCCAGCAGCTGGGGGGGGGCGGAGTATGGCTACACCTTC.

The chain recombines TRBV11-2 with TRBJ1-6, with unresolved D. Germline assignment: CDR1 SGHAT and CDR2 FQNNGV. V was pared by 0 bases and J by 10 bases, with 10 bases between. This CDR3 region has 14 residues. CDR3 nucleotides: TGTGCCAGCAGCTTAGATCTGAGCGAGTCACCCCTCCACTTT. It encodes CASSLDLSESPLHF.

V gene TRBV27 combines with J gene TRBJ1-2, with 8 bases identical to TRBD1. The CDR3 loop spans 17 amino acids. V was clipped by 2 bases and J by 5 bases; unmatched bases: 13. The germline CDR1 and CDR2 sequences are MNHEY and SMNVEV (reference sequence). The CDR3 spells CASSLISVQGASYGYTF. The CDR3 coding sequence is TGTGCCAGCAGTTTAATTTCCGTCCAGGGGGCTTCATATGGCTACACCTTC.

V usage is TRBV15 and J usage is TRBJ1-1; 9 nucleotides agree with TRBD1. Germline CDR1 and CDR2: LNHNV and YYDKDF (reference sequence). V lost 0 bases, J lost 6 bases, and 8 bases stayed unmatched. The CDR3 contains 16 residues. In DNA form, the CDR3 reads TGTGCCACCAGCAGAGAAATGACAGGGGGAAGGGCTGAAGCTTTCTTT. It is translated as CATSREMTGGRAEAFF.

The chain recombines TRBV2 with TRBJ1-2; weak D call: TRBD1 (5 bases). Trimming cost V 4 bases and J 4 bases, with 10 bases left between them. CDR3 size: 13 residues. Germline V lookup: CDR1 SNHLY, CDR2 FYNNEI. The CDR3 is CASSAGLIYGYTF. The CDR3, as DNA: TGTGCCAGCAGTGCGGGACTGATCTATGGCTACACCTTC.

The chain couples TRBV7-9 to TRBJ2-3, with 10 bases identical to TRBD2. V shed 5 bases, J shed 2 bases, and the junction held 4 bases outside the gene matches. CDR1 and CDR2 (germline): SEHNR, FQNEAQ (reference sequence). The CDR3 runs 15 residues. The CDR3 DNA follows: TGTGCCAGCAGCCAGCGGGGGGGAGACACAGATACGCAGTATTTT. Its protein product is CASSQRGGDTDTQYF.